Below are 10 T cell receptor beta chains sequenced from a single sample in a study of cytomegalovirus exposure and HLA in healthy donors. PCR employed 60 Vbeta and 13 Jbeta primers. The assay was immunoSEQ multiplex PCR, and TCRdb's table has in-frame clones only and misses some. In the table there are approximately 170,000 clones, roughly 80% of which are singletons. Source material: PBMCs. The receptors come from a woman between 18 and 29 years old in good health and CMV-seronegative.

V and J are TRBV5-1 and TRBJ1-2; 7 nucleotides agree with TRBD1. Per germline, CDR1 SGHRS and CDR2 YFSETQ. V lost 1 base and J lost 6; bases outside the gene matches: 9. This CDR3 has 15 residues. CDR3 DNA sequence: TGCGCCAGCAGCTTGTACTTGACAGGGAGCGATGGCTACACCTTC. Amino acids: CASSLYLTGSDGYTF.

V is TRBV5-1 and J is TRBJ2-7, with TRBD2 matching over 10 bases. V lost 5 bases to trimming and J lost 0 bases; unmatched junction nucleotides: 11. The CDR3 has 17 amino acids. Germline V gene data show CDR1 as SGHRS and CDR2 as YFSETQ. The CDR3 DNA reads TGCGCCAGCAGATCGTTAGCGGGGGGCCTGAGCTCCTACGAGCAGTACTTC. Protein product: CASRSLAGGLSSYEQYF.

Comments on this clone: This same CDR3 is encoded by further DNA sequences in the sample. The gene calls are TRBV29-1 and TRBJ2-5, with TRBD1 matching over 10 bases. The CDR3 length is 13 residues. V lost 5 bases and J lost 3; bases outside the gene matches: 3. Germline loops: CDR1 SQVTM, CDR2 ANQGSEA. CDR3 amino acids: CSVTGTGEETQYF. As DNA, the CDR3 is TGCAGCGTTACCGGGACAGGGGAAGAGACCCAGTACTTC.

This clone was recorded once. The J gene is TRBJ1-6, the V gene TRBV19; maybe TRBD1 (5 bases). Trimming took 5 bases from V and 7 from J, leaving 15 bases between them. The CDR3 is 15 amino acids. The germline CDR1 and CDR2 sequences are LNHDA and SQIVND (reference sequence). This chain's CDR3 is CASSVRVNENSPLHF. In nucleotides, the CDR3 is TGTGCCAGTAGTGTCAGGGTCAATGAGAATTCACCCCTCCACTTT.

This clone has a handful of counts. The DNA for the CDR3 is TGTGCCTGGAGTGTACAGGTCTACGAGCAGTACTTC. Protein sequence: CAWSVQVYEQYF. J is TRBJ2-7 and V is TRBV30; possibly TRBD1 for D (5 bases). Trimming stripped 0 bases from V and 3 bases from J, with 6 bases between. This CDR3 has 12 residues. Germline loops: CDR1 GTSNPN, CDR2 SVGIG (reference sequence).

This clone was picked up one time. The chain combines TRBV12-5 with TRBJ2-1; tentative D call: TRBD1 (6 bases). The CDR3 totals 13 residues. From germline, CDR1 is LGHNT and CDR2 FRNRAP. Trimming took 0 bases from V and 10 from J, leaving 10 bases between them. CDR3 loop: CASGLVPTGEQFF. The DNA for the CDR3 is TGTGCTAGTGGTTTGGTACCGACAGGCGAGCAGTTCTTC.

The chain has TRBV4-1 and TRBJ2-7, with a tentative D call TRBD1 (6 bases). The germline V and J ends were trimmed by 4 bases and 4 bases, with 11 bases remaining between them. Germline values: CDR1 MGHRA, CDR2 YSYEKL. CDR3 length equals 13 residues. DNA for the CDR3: TGCGCCAGCAGCCGGACAGCTACTTACGAGCAGTACTTC. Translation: CASSRTATYEQYF.

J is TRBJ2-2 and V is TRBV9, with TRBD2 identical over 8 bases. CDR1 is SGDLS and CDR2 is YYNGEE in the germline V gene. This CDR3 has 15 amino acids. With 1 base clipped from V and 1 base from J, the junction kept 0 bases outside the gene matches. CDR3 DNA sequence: TGTGCCAGCAGCGTACTAGCGGGGAACACCGGGGAGCTGTTTTTT. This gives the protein CASSVLAGNTGELFF.

The CDR3 nucleotides read TGTGCCAGCAGCTTTGAGGGTAGTGAAAAACTGTTTTTT. The encoded protein is CASSFEGSEKLFF. The V gene is TRBV11-2, the J gene TRBJ1-4, with unresolved D. The CDR3 length is 13 residues. Trimming shortened V by 3 bases and J by 7 bases, and 9 bases separated the two germline ends. Germline V gene data show CDR1 as SGHAT and CDR2 as FQNNGV.

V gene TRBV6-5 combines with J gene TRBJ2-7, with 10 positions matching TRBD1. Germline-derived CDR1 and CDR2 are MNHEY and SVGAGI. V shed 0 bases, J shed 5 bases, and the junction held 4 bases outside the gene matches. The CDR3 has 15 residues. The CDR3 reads CASSYSTGGGNEQYF. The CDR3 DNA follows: TGTGCCAGCAGTTACTCGACAGGGGGCGGGAACGAGCAGTACTTC.